This TCR beta chain was obtained from a study of graft-versus-host responses after intestinal transplantation (dated by TCRdb to the early 2020s). Describing the broader study: Multivisceral, liver-intestinal, or isolated intestinal transplants were received by the recipients. All recipients received anti-thymocyte globulin induction followed by maintenance tacrolimus and steroids for 3 to 4 years. After intestinal transplantation, graft-versus-host and host-versus-graft alloreactive T cell clones were followed in the graft, circulation and bone marrow using bulk TCR-beta CDR3 sequencing. Alloreactive clones were identified by sequencing pre-transplant mixed lymphocyte reaction products and comparing them with unstimulated pre-transplant donor and recipient T cells. Of the 20 to 30 intestinal transplant recipients enrolled in the cohort, one of whom was a retransplant, 3 patients without pretransplant specimens were excluded. Donor T cell macrochimerism was defined as a peak of at least 4% donor T cells among recipient peripheral blood mononuclear cells. Instead of going to the commercial service, samples from a few later patients were sequenced in-house on an Illumina MiSeq and processed with MiXCR.

What the study reported, not specific to this receptor: The conclusions were limited by the relatively low number and heterogeneity of the intestinal transplant patients. GvH clones were detected in recipient bone marrow, and some appeared earlier in ileal mucosa or blood, consistent with an intestinal mucosal origin. High GvH to HvG T cell clonal ratios were observed in the allografts of patients with donor T cell macrochimerism. Early after transplant, peak levels of circulating GvH clones were found to be associated with declines in HvG clones.

In the germline V gene (reference sequence), CDR1 corresponds to SEHNR and CDR2 to FQNEAQ. The CDR3 goes from the cysteine to the phenylalanine over 18 residues. Only the CDR3 DNA is retained, 54 bases long and in frame from the first base. Trimming leaves V shorter by 7 bases and J shorter by 2 bases, with the junction holding 11 bases beyond the gene matches. The protocol used for the library was the immunoSEQ multiplex PCR assay. Adaptive Biotechnologies carried out high-throughput TCR-beta CDR3 sequencing of genomic DNA for most patients. From the authors' description of their analysis: TCR sequencing data for roughly 20 patients were retrieved from Adaptive's ImmunoSEQ software; a few other patients were processed with MiXCR and VDJtools. CDR3 nucleotide sequences shared between donor and recipient were removed because the origin of such sequences could not be assigned. To count as alloreactive, a clone needed at least 2-fold expansion over unstimulated cells and a minimum CFSE-low frequency of 0.002% (template counts) or 0.001% (read counts). Mappable clones were those detected in sequenced pre-transplant spleen, lymph node, or MLR CFSE-low populations of the donor or recipient. Cumulative frequency of alloreactive clones was calculated as a percentage of all sequences weighted by copy number. This is the immuneACCESS table as TCRdb keeps it, with only in-frame sequences that have V and J called. A part of the clones is gone; compared with another copy, unresolved V genes explain less than half, and the rest is unexplained. V and J calls and clone size are those listed in that table; D and trimming were worked out from the DNA. In this sample the table shows fewer than 70,000 clones, roughly 92% of which occur a single time. Together, the top ten hold 6.5% to 7% of the sample.

A note on this clone: The antigen it binds to is not known. No clone much larger than this one lies a single base away; base qualities are absent.

After transplant, bone marrow was aspirated from the posterior iliac crest or from another site selected by the physician. Sequencing was performed on bone marrow, taken nearly 750 days after intestinal transplantation. The V and J genes are TRBV7-9 and TRBJ2-6; a stretch of 10 junction bases matches TRBD1. The sequence came from a human patient who received an intestinal transplant, so some T cells may come from the graft donor. Read as DNA, the sequence is TGTGCCAGCACCTTTTCCCGGGACAGGGGTACTGGGGCCAACGTCCTGACTTTC. Translated, this gives CASTFSRDRGTGANVLTF. Reference TRBV7-9 and TRBJ2-6 genes cover what lies past the CDR3, so the full variable domain is DTGVSQNPRHKITKRGQNVTFRCDPISEHNRLYWYRQTLGQGPEFLTYFQNEAQLEKSRLLSDRFSAERPKGSFSTLEIQRTEQGDSAMYLCASTFSRDRGTGANVLTFGAGSRLTVL.